A selection of T cell receptor beta chains follows, all from one sample in a study of response to subunit inactivated influenza vaccine. TCRdb called the RT-PCR reads again in MiXCR, with one record for every CDR3 protein. Of more than 600,000 distinct CDR3 sequences in the sample, about 18% are singletons; the top ten hold roughly 10%. The sequencing used PBMCs from blood, collected around 5 days after vaccination. These TCRs come from a man between 45 and 60 years old who received an inactivated influenza vaccine. Each CDR3 is given with its conserved first and last residue. D genes are given only for firm matches. Only some rows state a clone size, as once, few, many or a class for expanded clones.

TGCGCCAGCAGCATCCGGACAGGGGGCATATACAATGAGCAGTTCTTC	CASSIRTGGIYNEQFF	NA	TRBD1	TRBV4-1	TRBJ2-1
TGTGCCAGCAGTTACCGCCCCTCGCAGACCCAGTACTTC	CASSYRPSQTQYF	few	NA	TRBV6-5	TRBJ2-5
TGTGCCAGCAGTTTATGGCCCCGAGGAGGGACGAAAGAGACCCAGTACTTC	CASSLWPRGGTKETQYF	few	NA	TRBV28	TRBJ2-5
TGTGCCAGCAGCTTAGGTCTTCAGGGGATCTCCTACGAGCAGTACTTC	CASSLGLQGISYEQYF	many	NA	TRBV7-9	TRBJ2-7
TGCAGTGCCAGAAGTAAGGAGAACACCGGGGAGCTGTTTTTT	CSARSKENTGELFF	NA	NA	TRBV20-1	TRBJ2-2
TGTGCCAGCAGTCAGGGACAGGGGGCTGTTCCCTATGGCTACACCTTC	CASSQGQGAVPYGYTF	few	TRBD1	TRBV12-3/TRBV12-4	TRBJ1-2
TGTGCCATCAGTGCGACAAGACGAGAGACCCAGTACTTC	CAISATRRETQYF	many	NA	TRBV10-3	TRBJ2-5
TGTGCCAGCAGTTTTAACAGGGGCCTTAATGAGCAGTTCTTC	CASSFNRGLNEQFF	few	TRBD1	TRBV12-3/TRBV12-4	TRBJ2-1
TGCGCCAGCAGCCAAGTTGGGCTTTGGAGGGGCACTGAAGCTTTCTTT	CASSQVGLWRGTEAFF	few	NA	TRBV4-1	TRBJ1-1
TGTGCCAGCAGCGTAGGTCCAGTGGGGATGAACACTGAAGCTTTCTTT	CASSVGPVGMNTEAFF	NA	NA	TRBV9	TRBJ1-1
TGTGCCAGCAGTAATCGACTGAGAAACGCCTACGAGCAGTACTTC	CASSNRLRNAYEQYF	NA	NA	TRBV11-2	TRBJ2-7
TGCAGTTCGTTACTAGCGGCGAAAGGAAACATTCAGTACTTC	CSSLLAAKGNIQYF	NA	TRBD2	TRBV20-1	TRBJ2-4
TGTGCCAGCAGTCTCGGCACGGCGACCCAGTACTTC	CASSLGTATQYF	few	NA	TRBV12-3/TRBV12-4	TRBJ2-5
TGTGCCAGCAGCTTCGGACTAGCCAGCACAGATACGCAGTATTTT	CASSFGLASTDTQYF	NA	TRBD2	TRBV11-2	TRBJ2-3
TGTGCCAGCAGAGCCACCGGAACAGGGGCACAAGCTTTCTTT	CASRATGTGAQAFF	few	TRBD1	TRBV2	TRBJ1-1
TGCAGTGCTAGAGTGGCACCCAACACTGAAGCTTTCTTT	CSARVAPNTEAFF	NA	NA	TRBV20-1	TRBJ1-1